This T cell receptor beta chain derives from a study of cytomegalovirus exposure and HLA in healthy donors. Study context: Approximately 81% of approximately 400 genotyped donors fell in the Caucasian-associated ancestry cluster.

As for the donors, each was a healthy bone marrow donor. In this sample, this clone turned up a few times. Its antigen is as yet unknown. Overall study findings and caveats: Earlier analysis found most TCR beta V segments productive about 87% or about 30% of the time. The study reported that TCR beta sequences accurately predicted HLA-A and HLA-B alleles in most subjects.

This PCR relied on a set of 60 Vbeta primers and 13 Jbeta primers. The data were produced by immunoSEQ multiplex PCR, yet TCRdb's version contains in-frame clones alone and is incomplete. The sample carries around 100,000 clones, around three quarters recorded once. The clonotype was recovered from a woman between 45 and 65 years old in good health and CMV-seropositive. Sequencing was performed on PBMCs.

CDR3 sequence: CASSLNRNTEAFF. Here the CDR3 DNA reads TGTGCCAGCAGTTTAAACAGGAACACTGAAGCTTTCTTT. The genes are TRBV27 and TRBJ1-1, with unresolved D. This CDR3 has 13 amino acids. Germline V lookup: CDR1 MNHEY, CDR2 SMNVEV (reference sequence). The V gene lost 2 bases and the J gene lost 1 base, with 5 bases spanning the gap.